A selection of T cell receptor beta chains follows, all from one sample in a study of response to subunit inactivated influenza vaccine. In TCRdb, the RT-PCR reads were re-called with MiXCR into one record per CDR3 protein. The sample carries fewer than 550,000 distinct CDR3 sequences, around 25% recorded once. The material was CD4+ T cells sorted from PBMCs, obtained around 5 days after vaccination. The receptor source for this set is a man between 45 and 60 years old who received an inactivated influenza vaccine. Both conserved end residues are part of each CDR3. The D gene is left open where the match is weak. A clone size is listed for some rows: how often the clone was seen (once, few, many), or a class if it is expanded.

CDR3 DNA: TGCGCCAGCAGCCAAGAGCAGGTTCACAATGAGCAGTTCTTC
CDR3 protein: CASSQEQVHNEQFF
D gene: .
CDR3 length: 14
J gene: TRBJ2-1
V gene: TRBV4-3
clone size: few

CDR3 DNA: TGCAGTGCTAAGGCCGCGACTAGCACAGATACGCAGTATTTT
CDR3 protein: CSAKAATSTDTQYF
D gene: .
CDR3 length: 14
J gene: TRBJ2-3
V gene: TRBV20-1
clone size: .

CDR3 DNA: TGCAGCGCCGCAAGTGCTTCCGGGGAGCTGTTTTTT
CDR3 protein: CSAASASGELFF
D gene: .
CDR3 length: 12
J gene: TRBJ2-2
V gene: TRBV29-1
clone size: many

CDR3 DNA: TGCAGCGTAGCTGGGTTGGGGGAACTTGGGGCCAACGTCCTGACTTTC
CDR3 protein: CSVAGLGELGANVLTF
D gene: .
CDR3 length: 16
J gene: TRBJ2-6
V gene: TRBV29-1
clone size: few

CDR3 DNA: TGTGCCAGCAGTTATCCGGACAGGCAAAGGGGAAGGGCTTTCTTT
CDR3 protein: CASSYPDRQRGRAFF
D gene: TRBD1
CDR3 length: 15
J gene: TRBJ1-1
V gene: TRBV12-3/TRBV12-4
clone size: many

CDR3 DNA: TGTGCCAGCAGCCAAGATACAGCGCACTCACCCCTCCACTTT
CDR3 protein: CASSQDTAHSPLHF
D gene: .
CDR3 length: 14
J gene: TRBJ1-6
V gene: TRBV16
clone size: few

CDR3 DNA: TGTGCCACCAGTGACTCAGGGGGCGGTCAGCCCCAGCATTTT
CDR3 protein: CATSDSGGGQPQHF
D gene: TRBD1
CDR3 length: 14
J gene: TRBJ1-5
V gene: TRBV24-1
clone size: few

CDR3 DNA: TGCAGTGCTAGAGTCAAGGGAGAGTACCAAGAGACCCAGTACTTC
CDR3 protein: CSARVKGEYQETQYF
D gene: .
CDR3 length: 15
J gene: TRBJ2-5
V gene: TRBV20-1
clone size: .

CDR3 DNA: TGTGCCAGCAGCTTGGAGTGGGGAGCAGGGCGCTACACCTTC
CDR3 protein: CASSLEWGAGRYTF
D gene: .
CDR3 length: 14
J gene: TRBJ1-2
V gene: TRBV5-5
clone size: .

CDR3 DNA: TGCAGCGGAGGGACCACTGAAGCTTTCTTT
CDR3 protein: CSGGTTEAFF
D gene: .
CDR3 length: 10
J gene: TRBJ1-1
V gene: TRBV29-1
clone size: few

CDR3 DNA: TGTGCCAGCAGTTCCCCACAACGCTCCGGGGAGCTGTTTTTT
CDR3 protein: CASSSPQRSGELFF
D gene: .
CDR3 length: 14
J gene: TRBJ2-2
V gene: TRBV27
clone size: .

CDR3 DNA: TGTGCCAGCAGCTTAAAGGCCGACTCCTACAATGAGCAGTTCTTC
CDR3 protein: CASSLKADSYNEQFF
D gene: .
CDR3 length: 15
J gene: TRBJ2-1
V gene: TRBV7-3
clone size: .

CDR3 DNA: TGCAGTGCTAGTGCCAGGTACAATGAGCAGTTCTTC
CDR3 protein: CSASARYNEQFF
D gene: .
CDR3 length: 12
J gene: TRBJ2-1
V gene: TRBV20-1
clone size: .

CDR3 DNA: TGCAGCTACGGAGGGATGGGAGAGACCCAGTACTTC
CDR3 protein: CSYGGMGETQYF
D gene: .
CDR3 length: 12
J gene: TRBJ2-5
V gene: TRBV29-1
clone size: .

CDR3 DNA: TGTGCCAGCAGTTTCAGGCCCCGAAACACCATATATTTT
CDR3 protein: CASSFRPRNTIYF
D gene: .
CDR3 length: 13
J gene: TRBJ1-3
V gene: TRBV28
clone size: few

CDR3 DNA: TGTGCCAGCAGCTACGCCGGGACAGGGGTGACTGAAGCTTTCTTT
CDR3 protein: CASSYAGTGVTEAFF
D gene: TRBD1
CDR3 length: 15
J gene: TRBJ1-1
V gene: TRBV5-6
clone size: .

CDR3 DNA: TGTGCCACCAGCAGAGATCAGGGAACCTACGAGCAGTACTTC
CDR3 protein: CATSRDQGTYEQYF
D gene: .
CDR3 length: 14
J gene: TRBJ2-7
V gene: TRBV15
clone size: few

CDR3 DNA: TGCAGTGCTAGAGCCCTCGCGGATACGCAGTATTTT
CDR3 protein: CSARALADTQYF
D gene: .
CDR3 length: 12
J gene: TRBJ2-3
V gene: TRBV20-1
clone size: .

CDR3 DNA: TGTGCCAGCAGCCAAGCAGCGGGAGGTGAGACCCAGTACTTC
CDR3 protein: CASSQAAGGETQYF
D gene: TRBD2
CDR3 length: 14
J gene: TRBJ2-5
V gene: TRBV3-1
clone size: .

CDR3 DNA: TGCAGTGCTAGAGGACTATCACAGGGAACTTACAATGAGCAGTTCTTC
CDR3 protein: CSARGLSQGTYNEQFF
D gene: .
CDR3 length: 16
J gene: TRBJ2-1
V gene: TRBV20-1
clone size: .

CDR3 DNA: TGTGCCAGCAGCTTAGATGGGACAGTCAACACTGAAGCTTTCTTT
CDR3 protein: CASSLDGTVNTEAFF
D gene: TRBD1
CDR3 length: 15
J gene: TRBJ1-1
V gene: TRBV7-2
clone size: .

CDR3 DNA: TGCAGTGCTAGAGATCATAGGGTCTTGAGGGGTAGCACAGATACGCAGTATTTT
CDR3 protein: CSARDHRVLRGSTDTQYF
D gene: .
CDR3 length: 18
J gene: TRBJ2-3
V gene: TRBV20-1
clone size: few

CDR3 DNA: TGTGCCAGCAGCCAAGTGGCCCGGGCCAAGCAGTACTTC
CDR3 protein: CASSQVARAKQYF
D gene: .
CDR3 length: 13
J gene: TRBJ2-7
V gene: TRBV3-1
clone size: .

CDR3 DNA: TGTGCCAGCTCACTCCGGGACAAGAGGTTTGGTCCTGGCTACACCTTC
CDR3 protein: CASSLRDKRFGPGYTF
D gene: .
CDR3 length: 16
J gene: TRBJ1-2
V gene: TRBV18
clone size: .

CDR3 DNA: TGTGCCACGGAAGGCATGCGGGACAGCAAAAATCCAGATACGCAGTATTTT
CDR3 protein: CATEGMRDSKNPDTQYF
D gene: .
CDR3 length: 17
J gene: TRBJ2-3
V gene: TRBV24-1
clone size: many

CDR3 DNA: TGTGCCACCAGTGAGCCTTTCACAGATACGCAGTATTTT
CDR3 protein: CATSEPFTDTQYF
D gene: .
CDR3 length: 13
J gene: TRBJ2-3
V gene: TRBV24-1
clone size: few

CDR3 DNA: TGCAGTGCTAGCCTACGGGGGGTTAATGAAAAACTGTTTTTT
CDR3 protein: CSASLRGVNEKLFF
D gene: .
CDR3 length: 14
J gene: TRBJ1-4
V gene: TRBV20-1
clone size: .

CDR3 DNA: TGTGCCAGCAGCCAAGAGATAACAGCCGAGTTTGGCTACACCTTC
CDR3 protein: CASSQEITAEFGYTF
D gene: .
CDR3 length: 15
J gene: TRBJ1-2
V gene: TRBV3-1
clone size: .

CDR3 DNA: TGTGCCAGCAGCTTAGATCTAGGGGGGTTCGCCACAGATACGCAGTATTTT
CDR3 protein: CASSLDLGGFATDTQYF
D gene: .
CDR3 length: 17
J gene: TRBJ2-3
V gene: TRBV11-2
clone size: many

CDR3 DNA: TGTGCCAGCAGCTCAGCGGGAGGGCCGTACGAGCAGTACTTC
CDR3 protein: CASSSAGGPYEQYF
D gene: TRBD2
CDR3 length: 14
J gene: TRBJ2-7
V gene: TRBV7-3
clone size: .

CDR3 DNA: TGCAGTGCTAGAGTATTGATCGATGAAAAACTGTTTTTT
CDR3 protein: CSARVLIDEKLFF
D gene: .
CDR3 length: 13
J gene: TRBJ1-4
V gene: TRBV20-1
clone size: few

CDR3 DNA: TGTGCCAGCGGATCGGGGGGTTCCTCCTACGAGCAGTACTTC
CDR3 protein: CASGSGGSSYEQYF
D gene: TRBD2
CDR3 length: 14
J gene: TRBJ2-7
V gene: TRBV28
clone size: .

CDR3 DNA: TGCGCCAGCAGCCAAGATACGGGGTCTAACACTGAAGCTTTCTTT
CDR3 protein: CASSQDTGSNTEAFF
D gene: .
CDR3 length: 15
J gene: TRBJ1-1
V gene: TRBV4-3
clone size: few

CDR3 DNA: TGTGCCAGCAGCTTAGTGAGACTGAATGAGCAGTTCTTC
CDR3 protein: CASSLVRLNEQFF
D gene: .
CDR3 length: 13
J gene: TRBJ2-1
V gene: TRBV7-8
clone size: .

CDR3 DNA: TGCAGTGCTAGGGCCAATAGTGGCGGGGAGCTGTTTTTT
CDR3 protein: CSARANSGGELFF
D gene: .
CDR3 length: 13
J gene: TRBJ2-2
V gene: TRBV20-1
clone size: .